This T cell receptor beta chain was sequenced in a study of cytomegalovirus exposure and HLA in healthy donors. The primer mix had 60 Vbeta and 13 Jbeta primers. Here immunoSEQ multiplex PCR was the method, and the copy in TCRdb shows in-frame clones only, minus some. The table records more than 150,000 clones, about 82% of them present only once. A few counts support this clone. The CDR3 is 14 amino acids. The germline V gene has CDR1 SGHVS and CDR2 FNYEAQ. The ends lost 4 bases at V and 3 bases at J; junction bases unmatched: 2. The sequencing sample was made of PBMCs. V and J are TRBV7-6 and TRBJ2-3; 9 bases map to TRBD1. The origin of this receptor is a man between 18 and 35 years old in good health and CMV-seronegative. The CDR3 coding sequence is TGTGCCAGCAGCTGGGGACAGGGAACAGATACGCAGTATTTT. This sequence encodes CASSWGQGTDTQYF.